These 31 T cell receptor beta chains originate from one sample sequenced in a study of T cells in Graves' hyperthyroidism and ophthalmopathy. RNA transcripts gave rise to amplified TCR beta CDR3 regions. Using the HTBI primer set, a first-round RT-PCR was run on the TCR CDR3. TCRdb re-called the multiplex PCR reads through MiXCR, storing one row per CDR3 protein. The table shows approximately 530,000 distinct CDR3 sequences, with about 20% occurring only once. The sequenced material came from blood. Source of these receptors: a middle-aged man with Graves' ophthalmopathy.

This clonotype has at least ten counts. The CDR3 region is CSARDWQGQETQYF. DNA for the CDR3: TGCAGTGCTAGAGATTGGCAGGGTCAAGAGACCCAGTACTTC. This chain links TRBV20-1 with TRBJ2-5, with D perhaps TRBD1 (5 bases). The CDR3 consists of 14 residues. V lost 0 bases and J 2 bases, leaving 10 bases between the germline ends. The germline CDR1 and CDR2 sequences are DFQATT and SNEGSKA (reference sequence).

The V call is TRBV7-6, the J call TRBJ2-1; D possibly corresponds to TRBD2 (6 bases). The CDR3 is made up of 13 amino acids. Germline loops: CDR1 SGHVS, CDR2 FNYEAQ. Trimming cost V 4 bases and J 7 bases, with 11 bases left between them. CDR3 residues: CASSSKLANEQFF. CDR3 nucleotide sequence: TGTGCCAGCAGCTCAAAGCTAGCGAATGAGCAGTTCTTC.

The table lists this clonotype with a few counts. The J gene is TRBJ2-3, the V gene TRBV19, with D perhaps matching TRBD2 (7 bases). Germline lookup yields CDR1 LNHDA and CDR2 SQIVND (reference sequence). CDR3 length: 15 residues. Trimming stripped 6 bases from V and 0 bases from J, with 13 bases between. This chain's CDR3 is CASSVGGASTDTQYF. The CDR3 DNA reads TGTGCCAGTAGCGTGGGGGGGGCGAGCACAGATACGCAGTATTTT.

The sample holds a few counts of this clonotype. The chain recombines TRBV28 with TRBJ2-7, with D maybe TRBD1 (6 bases). Trimming cost V 3 bases and J 0 bases, with 12 bases left between them. The germline gives CDR1 MDHEN, CDR2 SYDVKM. The CDR3 loop spans 15 amino acids. In DNA form, the CDR3 reads TGTGCCAGCAGTTTTAGAGACAGGAGCTCCTACGAGCAGTACTTC. Amino acid sequence: CASSFRDRSSYEQYF.

This clonotype was counted ten times or more. V is TRBV5-1 and J is TRBJ1-1; 7 bases align to TRBD1. The CDR3 has 14 residues. CDR1 and CDR2 from the germline V gene are SGHRS and YFSETQ. V was clipped by 3 bases and J by 1 base; unmatched bases: 3. The CDR3, as DNA: TGCGCCAGCAGCTACGGACAGGCGAACACTGAAGCTTTCTTT. Translation gives CASSYGQANTEAFF.

This clonotype was counted many times. The gene calls are TRBV2 and TRBJ2-7, with a tentative D call TRBD1 (5 bases). Looked up from germline, CDR1 is SNHLY and CDR2 is FYNNEI. The CDR3 sequence is 13 residues long. V shed 7 bases and J shed 3 bases, with 13 bases lying between them. For the CDR3, the DNA is TGTGCCAGCACTATCACAGGAGTCTACGAGCAGTACTTC. It codes for CASTITGVYEQYF.

The table lists this clonotype with a few counts. The chain uses TRBV7-2 and TRBJ2-3; 10 bases are a match to TRBD2. Germline values: CDR1 SGHTA, CDR2 FQGNSA. This CDR3 is built from 14 residues. Germline trimming cut 6 bases from V and 8 bases from J; bases unmatched to any gene: 8. CDR3 region: CASSSGLAASTQYF. The CDR3 DNA follows: TGTGCCAGCAGTTCCGGACTAGCGGCTTCTACGCAGTATTTT. Full variable domain (outside the CDR3, taken from reference TRBV7-2 and TRBJ2-3): GAGVSQSPSNKVTEKGKDVELRCDPISGHTALYWYRQSLGQGLEFLIYFQGNSAPDKSGLPSDRFSAERTGGSVSTLTIQRTQQEDSAVYLCASSSGLAASTQYFGPGTRLTVL.

Turning to this clonotype: Since a much larger clone is just one base distant, this may be a read error. J is TRBJ1-1 and V is TRBV6-1; no clear D. Looked up from germline, CDR1 is MNHNS and CDR2 is SASEGT. CDR3 length: 11 amino acids. Trimming took off 7 bases at V and 5 bases at J, with 8 bases between the two ends. The CDR3 bases are TGTGCCAGCACCCAGGAGACTGAAGCTTTCTTT. It codes for CASTQETEAFF.

This clonotype was counted a few times. The V gene is TRBV18, the J gene TRBJ1-6; the match to TRBD1 covers 8 bases. The germline CDR1 and CDR2 sequences are KGHSH and LQKENI. The length of the CDR3 is 14 residues. J gave up 7 bases and V 5 bases, and 4 bases lay outside the gene matches. This CDR3 is CASSSTGANSPLHF. DNA for the CDR3: TGTGCCAGCTCATCGACAGGGGCGAATTCACCCCTCCACTTT.

Concerning this clonotype itself: A much larger clone lies a single base off, so this may be a read error. This rearrangement joins TRBV12-3 or TRBV12-4 to TRBJ1-1; 8 positions match TRBD1. The V segment lost 10 bases and the J segment 4 bases; nucleotides outside the gene matches: 8. The CDR3 runs 13 residues. The CDR3 DNA follows: TGTGCCAACAGAACAGGGGGAGTCACTGAAGCTTTCTTT. It is translated as CANRTGGVTEAFF.

On this clonotype itself: A much larger clone is a single base away; this may be a read error. The chain employs TRBV2 and TRBJ2-7; D may be TRBD2 (5 bases). Per germline, CDR1 SNHLY and CDR2 FYNNEI. Trimming took off 6 bases at V and 0 bases at J, with 12 bases between the two ends. The CDR3 contains 14 residues. The CDR3 DNA sequence: TGTGCCAGCAGGGCTAGAGGGTACTCCTACGAGCAGTACTTC. This sequence encodes CASRARGYSYEQYF.

Only one count was recorded for this clonotype. V is TRBV20-1 and J is TRBJ1-2; D is uncertain. Germline V gene data show CDR1 as DFQATT and CDR2 as SNEGSKA (reference sequence). The CDR3 runs 12 residues. V was trimmed by 6 bases and J by 4 bases, leaving 12 bases between them. CDR3 loop: CSASGGSYGYTF. The CDR3 DNA reads as TGCAGTGCCAGCGGAGGTAGCTATGGCTACACCTTC.

This clonotype was recorded a few times. This chain connects TRBV5-4 to TRBJ2-7, with TRBD1 identical over 8 bases. Trimming removed 5 bases from V and 2 bases from J; junction bases left unmatched: 6. The germline V gene encodes CDR1 SGHNT and CDR2 YYREEE (reference sequence). CDR3 length equals 14 residues. This CDR3 reads CASRRTGGAYEQYF. Written as DNA, the CDR3 is TGTGCCAGCAGACGAACAGGGGGTGCCTACGAGCAGTACTTC.

Many counts were recorded for this clonotype. The chain joins TRBV24-1 to TRBJ2-3; D unresolved. Trimming cost V 3 bases and J 1 base, with 4 bases left between them. This CDR3 has 13 amino acids. CDR1 is KGHDR, CDR2 SFDVKD, per germline. CDR3 nucleotide sequence: TGTGCCACCAGTGATCAGGGCACAGATACGCAGTATTTT. Translated: CATSDQGTDTQYF.

The chain couples TRBV6-1 to TRBJ1-2; unclear D gene. The CDR3 has 13 amino acids. V lost 2 bases and J 9 bases, leaving 13 bases between the germline ends. The V gene's germline CDR1 is MNHNS and CDR2 SASEGT. The CDR3 DNA follows: TGTGCCAGCAGTGAACTAGAAGGCGGCCGCTACACCTTC. Its protein is CASSELEGGRYTF.

This clonotype was seen more than once but under ten times. V gene TRBV5-6 combines with J gene TRBJ1-1; D is unresolved. The CDR3 runs to 15 residues. V lost 1 base to trimming and J lost 0 bases, with 10 bases between them. Germline loops: CDR1 SGHDT, CDR2 YYEEEE. The CDR3 region has the DNA TGTGCCAGCAGCTTGATTGACCTCGTGAACACTGAAGCTTTCTTT. The encoded protein is CASSLIDLVNTEAFF.

CDR3 residues: CASSQGVHEQYF. The CDR3 bases are TGTGCCAGCAGCCAAGGGGTGCACGAGCAGTACTTC. The rearrangement uses TRBV3-1 and TRBJ2-7; no firm D call. Looked up from germline, CDR1 is LGHDT and CDR2 is YNNKEL (reference sequence). The V and J ends lost 1 base and 5 bases respectively, with 6 bases between them. This CDR3 has 12 residues.

For this clonotype: A much bigger clone sits one base away, suggesting this may be a read error. The chain recombines TRBV27 with TRBJ2-5, with D uncertain. This CDR3 spans 13 amino acids. V lost 2 bases and J lost 7, with 11 bases in between. CDR1 is MNHEY and CDR2 is SMNVEV in the germline V gene (reference sequence). The CDR3 DNA is TGTGCCAGCAGTTTACAACCGGATGGGACCCAGTACTTC. The encoded protein is CASSLQPDGTQYF.

The chain has TRBV7-2 and TRBJ2-3; tentative D call: TRBD2 (7 bases). Germline assignment: CDR1 SGHTA and CDR2 FQGNSA. V was trimmed by 5 bases and J by 5 bases, leaving 17 bases between them. CDR3 length: 15 amino acids. The CDR3: CASSPRGGGVDTQYF. CDR3 nucleotide sequence: TGTGCCAGCAGCCCAAGGGGGGGAGGGGTAGATACGCAGTATTTT.

About this clonotype: A much more abundant neighbour one base away suggests this may be a read error. The V gene is TRBV20-1, the J gene TRBJ2-1; 9 bases are a match to TRBD2. J lost 10 bases, V lost 5 bases, and 9 bases had no gene match. CDR3 size: 13 residues. The germline V gene has CDR1 DFQATT and CDR2 SNEGSKA (reference sequence). CDR3 sequence reads: CSASPSGVDEQFF. The DNA of the CDR3 is TGCAGTGCTTCGCCTAGCGGGGTCGACGAGCAGTTCTTC.

J is TRBJ2-5 and V is TRBV6-2 or TRBV6-3; D might be TRBD1 (5 bases). Per germline, CDR1 MNHEY and CDR2 SVGEGT. V gave up 5 bases and J gave up 0 bases, with 22 bases separating them. There are 18 residues in the CDR3. CDR3 sequence: CASSQYLREMTDQETQYF. The CDR3 DNA reads TGTGCCAGCAGTCAATACCTTCGTGAAATGACAGACCAAGAGACCCAGTACTTC.

The rearrangement uses TRBV5-1 and TRBJ2-3, with a tentative D call TRBD2 (6 bases). Germline V gene lookup returns CDR1 SGHRS and CDR2 YFSETQ. The V gene lost 4 bases and the J gene lost 2 bases, with 11 bases spanning the gap. The length of the CDR3 is 14 residues. The chain's CDR3 is CASSGGLITDTQYF. CDR3 DNA: TGCGCCAGCAGCGGGGGACTTATCACAGATACGCAGTATTTT.

The chain couples TRBV5-1 to TRBJ2-3; 7 nucleotides align to TRBD2. Germline lookup yields CDR1 SGHRS and CDR2 YFSETQ. The junction had 8 bases not matched to a gene; V was cut back by 0 bases and J by 4 bases. This CDR3 comprises 16 residues. In DNA, the CDR3 is TGCGCCAGCAGCTTGGTGGCGGGAGTCCTTCCAGATACGCAGTATTTT. This codes for CASSLVAGVLPDTQYF.

This clonotype was seen a handful of times. The V gene is TRBV6-1, the J gene TRBJ1-2; D perhaps matches TRBD1 (5 bases). In germline, CDR1 is MNHNS, CDR2 SASEGT. The ends were cut back, 6 bases at V and 6 bases at J, with 11 bases in the middle. CDR3 length: 12 residues. CDR3 residues: CASRGQTDGYTF. The CDR3 coding sequence is TGTGCCAGCAGGGGGCAGACGGATGGCTACACCTTC.

This clonotype was seen a handful of times. CDR3 sequence (DNA): TGTGCCAGCAGTAACGCGCAGGGGATTGGCTACACCTTC. Protein product: CASSNAQGIGYTF. The chain couples TRBV27 to TRBJ1-2; possible D gene TRBD1, 6 bases. V was trimmed by 5 bases and J by 7 bases, leaving 14 bases between them. Germline CDR1 reads MNHEY; CDR2 reads SMNVEV (reference sequence). This CDR3 is built from 13 residues.

Concerning this clonotype itself: This sequence may be a read error, since a much larger clone differs from it by one base. The chain recombines TRBV28 with TRBJ2-4; tentatively, D is TRBD2 (6 bases). V lost 2 bases to trimming and J lost 1 base, with 24 bases between them. The V gene's germline CDR1 is MDHEN and CDR2 SYDVKM. The CDR3 sequence is 20 residues long. CDR3 DNA: TGTGCCAGCAGTTTAGTGGCTGGCGGGATTGGGGGACTGGCCAAAAACATTCAGTACTTC. This codes for CASSLVAGGIGGLAKNIQYF.

This clonotype was seen ten or more times. This chain uses TRBV20-1 with TRBJ2-1; TRBD2 matches at 10 bases. Germline trimming cut 6 bases from V and 3 bases from J; bases unmatched to any gene: 17. Looked up from germline, CDR1 is DFQATT and CDR2 is SNEGSKA (reference sequence). The CDR3 totals 18 residues. The CDR3, as DNA: TGCAGTGCCCCCCAGTCAAGGCCCCTAGCGGGAGTCTACAATGAGCAGTTCTTC. Encoded protein: CSAPQSRPLAGVYNEQFF.

Details on this clonotype: This could be a read error, since a much larger clone is one nucleotide away. This chain joins TRBV18 and TRBJ2-1, with D uncertain. The CDR3 is 13 amino acids. CDR1 is KGHSH, CDR2 LQKENI, per germline. CDR3 nucleotides: TGTGCCGGCTCACCTCTTTCTGGATATGAGCAGTTCTTC. It specifies CAGSPLSGYEQFF.

The gene calls are TRBV30 and TRBJ2-7; D is possibly TRBD2 (5 bases). V was clipped by 4 bases and J by 2 bases, with 15 bases between them. The CDR3 loop spans 14 amino acids. Looked up from germline, CDR1 is GTSNPN and CDR2 is SVGIG (reference sequence). The CDR3 DNA sequence: TGTGCCTGGAACCCGAGCGGTGCGACCTACGAGCAGTACTTC. Amino acid sequence: CAWNPSGATYEQYF.

Ten or more counts support this clonotype. The rearrangement links TRBV29-1 to TRBJ2-7; tentatively, D is TRBD2 (6 bases). The germline gives CDR1 SQVTM, CDR2 ANQGSEA. Between the trimmed V and J ends, which lost 4 bases and 1 base, there was a span of 20 bases. This CDR3 region has 16 residues. The DNA of the CDR3 is TGCAGCGTTGGTTTCGGCGGGAATGTTTTGTCCTACGAGCAGTACTTC. Protein: CSVGFGGNVLSYEQYF.

The rearrangement joins TRBV4-1 to TRBJ1-6, with D uncertain. Looked up from germline, CDR1 is MGHRA and CDR2 is YSYEKL. Trimming took 0 bases from V and 5 from J, leaving 11 bases between them. This CDR3 is 16 amino acids long. Written as DNA, the CDR3 is TGCGCCAGCAGCCAAGAGGCAGGTACCCATAATTCACCCCTCCACTTT. The encoded protein is CASSQEAGTHNSPLHF.